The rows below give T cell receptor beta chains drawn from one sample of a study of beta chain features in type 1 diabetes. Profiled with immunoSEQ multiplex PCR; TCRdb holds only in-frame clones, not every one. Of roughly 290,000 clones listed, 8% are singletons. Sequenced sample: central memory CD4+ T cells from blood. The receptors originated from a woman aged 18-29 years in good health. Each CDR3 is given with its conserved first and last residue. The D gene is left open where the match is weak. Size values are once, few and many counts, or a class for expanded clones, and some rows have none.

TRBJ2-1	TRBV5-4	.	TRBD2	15	TGTGCCAGCAGCTCATTAGCGGGAGGGTACAATGAGCAGTTCTTC	CASSSLAGGYNEQFF
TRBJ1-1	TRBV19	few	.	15	TGTGCCAGTACCCGAGGAAGTGGGCTGAACACTGAAGCTTTCTTT	CASTRGSGLNTEAFF
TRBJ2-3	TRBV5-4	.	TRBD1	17	TGTGCCAGCAGCCTTTTGGAGTTCACAGGGGACACAGATACGCAGTATTTT	CASSLLEFTGDTDTQYF
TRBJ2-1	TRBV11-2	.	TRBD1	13	TGTGCCAGCCGGGGACAGTTCTACAATGAGCAGTTCTTC	CASRGQFYNEQFF
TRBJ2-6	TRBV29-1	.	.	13	TGCAGCGTTGGGGTGTCTGGGGCCAACGTCCTGACTTTC	CSVGVSGANVLTF
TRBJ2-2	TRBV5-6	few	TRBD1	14	TGTGCCAGCAGACTGACAGGGGACACCGGGGAGCTGTTTTTT	CASRLTGDTGELFF
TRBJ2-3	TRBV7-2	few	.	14	TGTGCCAGCAGGCCGGACAGACCCACAGATACGCAGTATTTT	CASRPDRPTDTQYF
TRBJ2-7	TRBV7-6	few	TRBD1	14	TGTGCCAGCAGCTTGGACAGGGCTCGGGACGAGCAGTACTTC	CASSLDRARDEQYF
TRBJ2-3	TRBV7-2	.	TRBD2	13	TGTGCCAGCAGCCCGGGCGGGGGAGATACGCAGTATTTT	CASSPGGGDTQYF
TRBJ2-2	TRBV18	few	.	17	TGTGCCAGCTCACCGAACACACTTACGGCCTACACCGGGGAGCTGTTTTTT	CASSPNTLTAYTGELFF
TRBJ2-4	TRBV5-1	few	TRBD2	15	TGCGCCAGCAGCTTGGGACTAGCGGGAGTGGACATTCAGTACTTC	CASSLGLAGVDIQYF
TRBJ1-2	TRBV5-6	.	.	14	TGTGCCAGCAGCTTTCGTCAGGGGATCTATGGCTACACCTTC	CASSFRQGIYGYTF
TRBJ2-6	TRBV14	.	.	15	TGTGCCAGCAGCCAAGGCGCCGGGGGGGCCAACGTCCTGACTTTC	CASSQGAGGANVLTF
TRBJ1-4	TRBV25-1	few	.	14	TGTGCCAGCAGTGATGAGGACACCAATGAAAAACTGTTTTTT	CASSDEDTNEKLFF
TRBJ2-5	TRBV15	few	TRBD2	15	TGTGCCACCAGCAGAAGCGGGAGGGCCAGGGAGACCCAGTACTTC	CATSRSGRARETQYF
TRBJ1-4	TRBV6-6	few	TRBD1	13	TGTGCCAGCAGTTACCTACAGGGGCAAAAACTGTTTTTT	CASSYLQGQKLFF
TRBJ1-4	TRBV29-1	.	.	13	TGCAGCGCCCTGACTAATGGGGGGGAAAAACTGTTTTTT	CSALTNGGEKLFF
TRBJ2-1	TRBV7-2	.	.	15	TGTGCCAGCAGCTTAGTGGACAGACCATTAGATGAGCAGTTCTTC	CASSLVDRPLDEQFF
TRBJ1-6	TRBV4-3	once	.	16	TGCGCCAGCAGCCAAGACGCGGTTATCTATAATTCACCCCTCCACTTT	CASSQDAVIYNSPLHF
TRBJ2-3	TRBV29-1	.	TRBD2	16	TGCAGCGTTGAGGGGGGACTAGCGGGGACCACAGATACGCAGTATTTT	CSVEGGLAGTTDTQYF
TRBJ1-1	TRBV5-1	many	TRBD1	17	TGCGCCAGCAGGTCCGGGACAGGGGGCTCGGATGACACTGAAGCTTTCTTT	CASRSGTGGSDDTEAFF
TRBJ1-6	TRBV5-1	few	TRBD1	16	TGCGCCAGCAGCTTGGGGGAGGACAGGGGTAATTCACCCCTCCACTTT	CASSLGEDRGNSPLHF
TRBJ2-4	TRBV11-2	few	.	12	TGTGCCAGCAGCCTTATCAGGAACATTCAGTACTTC	CASSLIRNIQYF
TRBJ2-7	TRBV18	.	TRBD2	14	TGTGCCAGTACGAGCGGGAGGCAAACCTACGAGCAGTACTTC	CASTSGRQTYEQYF
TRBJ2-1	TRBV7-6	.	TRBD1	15	TGTGCCAGCAGCGTATACAGGGGGCCCTACAATGAGCAGTTCTTC	CASSVYRGPYNEQFF
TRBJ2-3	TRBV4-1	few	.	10	TGTGCCAGCAGTGACTATACGCAGTATTTT	CASSDYTQYF
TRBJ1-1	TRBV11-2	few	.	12	TGTGCCAGCAGCCTCCGGGATTCTGAAGCTTTCTTT	CASSLRDSEAFF
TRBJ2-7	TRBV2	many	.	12	TGTGCCAGCACGAAAACAGCCTACGAGCAGTACTTC	CASTKTAYEQYF
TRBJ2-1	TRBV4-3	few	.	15	TGCGCCAGCAGCCAAGAGATCAGGGGAGACAATGAGCAGTTCTTC	CASSQEIRGDNEQFF
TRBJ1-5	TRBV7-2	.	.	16	TGTGCCAGCTCCCCAAAACCAGGGCAGCTTAATCAGCCCCAGCATTTT	CASSPKPGQLNQPQHF
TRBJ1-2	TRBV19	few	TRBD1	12	TGTGCCAGTATGCGGGACAGGGGGAGCTACACCTTC	CASMRDRGSYTF
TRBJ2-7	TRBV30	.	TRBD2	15	TGTGCCTGGAGTGGCGGACTAGCCTGGGGGGTCGAGCAGTACTTC	CAWSGGLAWGVEQYF
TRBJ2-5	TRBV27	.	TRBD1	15	TGTGCCAGCAGTTTACGACAGGGGGCACGAGAGACCCAGTACTTC	CASSLRQGARETQYF
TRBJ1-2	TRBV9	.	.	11	TGTGCCAGCAGAGGGTTTGGGGGCTACACCTTC	CASRGFGGYTF
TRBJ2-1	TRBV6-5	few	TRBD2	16	TGTGCCAGCAGTTACTCGGGGACTAGCGGGTTCAATGAGCAGTTCTTC	CASSYSGTSGFNEQFF
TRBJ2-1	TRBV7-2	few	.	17	TGTGCCAGCAGCTTCGGTTATCCGGCACGGGGGAACAATGAGCAGTTCTTC	CASSFGYPARGNNEQFF
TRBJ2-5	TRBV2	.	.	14	TGTGCCAGCAGCCCGGACCCGGGACCCTTGACCCAGTACTTC	CASSPDPGPLTQYF
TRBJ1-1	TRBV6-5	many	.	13	TGTGCCAGTATGGCACAGGGAAACACTGAAGCTTTCTTT	CASMAQGNTEAFF
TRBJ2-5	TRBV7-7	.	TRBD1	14	TGTGCCAGCAGCCCTGGACAGGACGGAGAGACCCAGTACTTC	CASSPGQDGETQYF
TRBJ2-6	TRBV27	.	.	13	TGTGCCAGCAGAAAGTCTGGGGCCAACGTCCTGACTTTC	CASRKSGANVLTF
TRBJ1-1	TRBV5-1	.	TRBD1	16	TGCGCCAGCAGCCCTGGACAGGGACGAAGCAACACTGAAGCTTTCTTT	CASSPGQGRSNTEAFF
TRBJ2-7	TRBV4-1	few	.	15	TGCGCCAGCAGCCGAAGCTCGGCTCCGACCGACGAGCAGTACTTC	CASSRSSAPTDEQYF
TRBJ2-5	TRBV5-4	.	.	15	TGTGCCAGCAGCTTGGATTTCGGGGCCTGGGAGACCCAGTACTTC	CASSLDFGAWETQYF
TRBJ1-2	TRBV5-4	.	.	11	TGTGCCAGCAGCTTAAACTATGGCTACACCTTC	CASSLNYGYTF
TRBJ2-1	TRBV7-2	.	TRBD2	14	TGTGCCAGCAGCATGGGACTAGCCGTGAATGAGCAGTTCTTC	CASSMGLAVNEQFF
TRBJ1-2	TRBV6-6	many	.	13	TGTGCCAGCAGCCCCGGACAGAACTATGGCTACACCTTC	CASSPGQNYGYTF